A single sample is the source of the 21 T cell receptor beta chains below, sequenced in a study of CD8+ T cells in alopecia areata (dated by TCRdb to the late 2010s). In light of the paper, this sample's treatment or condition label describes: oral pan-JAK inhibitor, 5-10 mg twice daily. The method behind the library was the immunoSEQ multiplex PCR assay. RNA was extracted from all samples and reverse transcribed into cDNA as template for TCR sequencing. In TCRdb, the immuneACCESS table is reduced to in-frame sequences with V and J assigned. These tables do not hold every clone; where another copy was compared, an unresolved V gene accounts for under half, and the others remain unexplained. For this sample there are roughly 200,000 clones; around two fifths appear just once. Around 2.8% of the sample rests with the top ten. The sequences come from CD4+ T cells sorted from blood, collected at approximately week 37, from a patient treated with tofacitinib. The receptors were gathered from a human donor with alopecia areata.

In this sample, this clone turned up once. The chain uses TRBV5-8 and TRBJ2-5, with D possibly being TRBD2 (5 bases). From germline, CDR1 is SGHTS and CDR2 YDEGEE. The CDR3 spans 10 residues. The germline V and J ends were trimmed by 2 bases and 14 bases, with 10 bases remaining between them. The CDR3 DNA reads TGTGCCAGCAGCTTTACTAGGACCTACTTC. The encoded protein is CASSFTRTYF.

CDR3 protein: CASSFGRRRWTEAFF. The CDR3 DNA sequence: TGTGCCAGCAGTTTTGGTCGACGTAGATGGACTGAAGCTTTCTTT. V gene TRBV28 combines with J gene TRBJ1-1; D not certain. V lost 3 bases and J lost 5, with 16 bases in between. Germline loops: CDR1 MDHEN, CDR2 SYDVKM. This CDR3 has 15 residues.

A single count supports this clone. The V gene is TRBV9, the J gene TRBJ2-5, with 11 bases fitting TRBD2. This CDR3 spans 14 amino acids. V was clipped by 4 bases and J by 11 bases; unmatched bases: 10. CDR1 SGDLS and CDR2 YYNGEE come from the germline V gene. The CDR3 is CASSPTSGGLEQYF. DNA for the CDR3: TGTGCCAGCAGCCCAACTAGCGGGGGACTTGAGCAGTACTTC. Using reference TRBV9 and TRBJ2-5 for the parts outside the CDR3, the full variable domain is DSGVTQTPKHLITATGQRVTLRCSPRSGDLSVYWYQQSLDQGLQFLIQYYNGEERAKGNILERFSAQQFPDLHSELNLSSLELGDSALYFCASSPTSGGLEQYFGPGTRLLVL.

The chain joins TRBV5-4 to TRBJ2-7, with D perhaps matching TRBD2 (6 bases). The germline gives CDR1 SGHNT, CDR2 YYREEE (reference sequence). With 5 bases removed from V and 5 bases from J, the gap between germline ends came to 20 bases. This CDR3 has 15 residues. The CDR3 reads CASSPGTRVTHEQYF. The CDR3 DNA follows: TGTGCCAGCAGTCCCGGGACTCGAGTTACCCACGAGCAGTACTTC.

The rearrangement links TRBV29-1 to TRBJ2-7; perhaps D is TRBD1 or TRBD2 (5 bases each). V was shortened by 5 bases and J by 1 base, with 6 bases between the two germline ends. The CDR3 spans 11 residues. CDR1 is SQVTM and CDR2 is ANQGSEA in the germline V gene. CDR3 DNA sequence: TGCAGCGTTTGGGGGTCCTACGAGCAGTACTTC. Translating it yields CSVWGSYEQYF.

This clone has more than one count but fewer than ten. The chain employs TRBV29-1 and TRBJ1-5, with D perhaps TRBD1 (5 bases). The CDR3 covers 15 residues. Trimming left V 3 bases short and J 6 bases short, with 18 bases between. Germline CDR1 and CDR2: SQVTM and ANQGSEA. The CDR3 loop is CSVDRLGRHGQPQHF. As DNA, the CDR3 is TGCAGCGTTGACCGCCTGGGACGACACGGTCAGCCCCAGCATTTT.

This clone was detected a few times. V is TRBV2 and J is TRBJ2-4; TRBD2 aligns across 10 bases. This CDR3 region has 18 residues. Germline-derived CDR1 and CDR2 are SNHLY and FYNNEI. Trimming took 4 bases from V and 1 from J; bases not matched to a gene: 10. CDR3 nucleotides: TGTGCCAGCAGTGTGTTTTACTCTAGCGGGAGTGCCAAAAACATTCAGTACTTC. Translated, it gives CASSVFYSSGSAKNIQYF.

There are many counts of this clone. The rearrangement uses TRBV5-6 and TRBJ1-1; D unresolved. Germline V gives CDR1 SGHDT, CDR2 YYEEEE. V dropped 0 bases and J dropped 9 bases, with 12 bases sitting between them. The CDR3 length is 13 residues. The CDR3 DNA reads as TGTGCCAGCAGCTTGGCGGAGGGCAGCAAAGCTTTCTTT. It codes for CASSLAEGSKAFF. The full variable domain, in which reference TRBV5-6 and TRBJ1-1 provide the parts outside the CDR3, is DAGVTQSPTHLIKTRGQQVTLRCSPKSGHDTVSWYQQALGQGPQFIFQYYEEEERQRGNFPDRFSGHQFPNYSSELNVNALLLGDSALYLCASSLAEGSKAFFGQGTRLTVV.

As DNA, the CDR3 is TGTGCCAGCAGCTTAGGCCCAGGGTATCCTAACTATGGCTACACCTTC. Protein product: CASSLGPGYPNYGYTF. The V gene is TRBV7-2, the J gene TRBJ1-2; D is possibly TRBD1 (5 bases). This CDR3 is built from 16 residues. Trimming took off 1 base at V and 0 bases at J, with 12 bases between the two ends. CDR1 SGHTA and CDR2 FQGNSA come from the germline V gene.

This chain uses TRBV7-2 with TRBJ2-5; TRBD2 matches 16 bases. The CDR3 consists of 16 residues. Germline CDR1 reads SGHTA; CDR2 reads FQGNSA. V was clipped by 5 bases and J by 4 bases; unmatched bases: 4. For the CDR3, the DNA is TGTGCCAGCAGCCCCGGGACTAGCGGGAGGGTAGAGACCCAGTACTTC. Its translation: CASSPGTSGRVETQYF.

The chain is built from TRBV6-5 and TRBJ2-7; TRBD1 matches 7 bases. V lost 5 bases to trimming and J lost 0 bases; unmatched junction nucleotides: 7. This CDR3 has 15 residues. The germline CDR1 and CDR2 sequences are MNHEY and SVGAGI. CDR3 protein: CASSRDSLSSYEQYF. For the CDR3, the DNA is TGTGCCAGCAGTCGGGACAGTCTGAGCTCCTACGAGCAGTACTTC.

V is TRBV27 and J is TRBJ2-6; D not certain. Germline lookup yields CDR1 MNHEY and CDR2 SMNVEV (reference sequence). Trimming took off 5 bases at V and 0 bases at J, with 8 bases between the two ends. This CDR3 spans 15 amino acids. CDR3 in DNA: TGTGCCAGCAGTGGGGTGAGCTCTGGGGCCAACGTCCTGACTTTC. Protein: CASSGVSSGANVLTF.

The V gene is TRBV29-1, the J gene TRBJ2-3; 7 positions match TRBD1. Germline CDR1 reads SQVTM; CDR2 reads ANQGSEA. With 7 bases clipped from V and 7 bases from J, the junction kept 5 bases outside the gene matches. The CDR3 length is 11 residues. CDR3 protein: CSGQGGNTQYF. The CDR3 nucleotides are TGCAGCGGACAGGGTGGTAATACGCAGTATTTT.

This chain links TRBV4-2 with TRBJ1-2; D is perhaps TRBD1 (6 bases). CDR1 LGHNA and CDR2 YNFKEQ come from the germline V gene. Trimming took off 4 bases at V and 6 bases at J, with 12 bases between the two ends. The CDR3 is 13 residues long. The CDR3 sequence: CASSPRQEDGYTF. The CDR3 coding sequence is TGTGCCAGCAGCCCACGACAGGAGGATGGCTACACCTTC.

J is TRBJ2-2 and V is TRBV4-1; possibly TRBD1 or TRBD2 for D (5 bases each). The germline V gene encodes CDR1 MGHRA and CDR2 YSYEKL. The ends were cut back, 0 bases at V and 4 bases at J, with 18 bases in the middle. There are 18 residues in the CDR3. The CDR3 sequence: CASSQETGSWGSTGELFF. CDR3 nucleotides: TGCGCCAGCAGCCAAGAAACTGGGTCCTGGGGGTCCACCGGGGAGCTGTTTTTT.

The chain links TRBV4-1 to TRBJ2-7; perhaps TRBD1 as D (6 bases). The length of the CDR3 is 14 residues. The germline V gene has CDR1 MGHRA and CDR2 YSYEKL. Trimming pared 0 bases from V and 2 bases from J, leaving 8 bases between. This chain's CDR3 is CASSQDQGPYEQYF. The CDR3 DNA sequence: TGCGCCAGCAGCCAAGATCAGGGGCCCTACGAGCAGTACTTC.

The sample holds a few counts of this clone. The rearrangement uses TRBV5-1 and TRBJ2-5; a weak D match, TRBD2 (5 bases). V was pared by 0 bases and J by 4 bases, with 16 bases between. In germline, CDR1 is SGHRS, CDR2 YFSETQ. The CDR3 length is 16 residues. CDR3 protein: CASSLAGGREGETQYF. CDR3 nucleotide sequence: TGCGCCAGCAGCTTGGCCGGTGGGAGAGAAGGAGAGACCCAGTACTTC.

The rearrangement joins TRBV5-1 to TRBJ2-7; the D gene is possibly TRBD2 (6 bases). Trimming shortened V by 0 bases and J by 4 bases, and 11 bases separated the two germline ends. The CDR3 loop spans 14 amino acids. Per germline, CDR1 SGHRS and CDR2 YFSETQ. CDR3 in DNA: TGCGCCAGCAGCTTGGGCGGGGAGGTGTACGAGCAGTACTTC. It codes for CASSLGGEVYEQYF.

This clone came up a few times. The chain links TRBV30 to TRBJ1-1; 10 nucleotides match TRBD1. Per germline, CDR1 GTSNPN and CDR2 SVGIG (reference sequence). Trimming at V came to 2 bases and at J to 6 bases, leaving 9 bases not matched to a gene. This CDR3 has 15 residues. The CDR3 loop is CAWSPRGQGIPEAFF. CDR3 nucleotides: TGTGCCTGGAGTCCAAGGGGACAGGGGATCCCTGAAGCTTTCTTT.

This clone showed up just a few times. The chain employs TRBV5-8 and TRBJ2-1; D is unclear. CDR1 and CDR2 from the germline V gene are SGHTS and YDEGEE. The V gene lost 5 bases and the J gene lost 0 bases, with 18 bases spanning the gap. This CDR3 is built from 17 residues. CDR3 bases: TGTGCCAGCAGGGCTATCCTTCGGATAAGCTCCTACAATGAGCAGTTCTTC. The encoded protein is CASRAILRISSYNEQFF. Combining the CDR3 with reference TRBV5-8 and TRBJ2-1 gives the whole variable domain EAGVTQSPTHLIKTRGQQATLRCSPISGHTSVYWYQQALGLGLQFLLWYDEGEERNRGNFPPRFSGRQFPNYSSELNVNALELEDSALYLCASRAILRISSYNEQFFGPGTRLTVL.

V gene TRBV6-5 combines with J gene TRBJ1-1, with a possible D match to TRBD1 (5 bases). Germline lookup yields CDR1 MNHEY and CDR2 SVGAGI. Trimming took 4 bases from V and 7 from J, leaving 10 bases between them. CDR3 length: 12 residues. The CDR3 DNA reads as TGTGCCAGCAGTTTCCAGGGTGTTGAAGCTTTCTTT. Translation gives CASSFQGVEAFF.